This T cell receptor (beta chain) is drawn from a study of beta chain features in type 1 diabetes. General observations from the study: All four CD4+ subsets of Type 1 diabetes patients contained TCRB CDR3s that were moderately but significantly shorter. It was among patients, rather than healthy donors, that naive, central memory and Treg TCRB repertoires appeared more similar.

This clone has only a few counts. Its target is not known. The study reverse transcribed the entire isolated RNA, so it sequenced expressed TCRB transcripts. Roughly 3.5 million reads per sample on average were obtained from naive, central memory and regulatory T cell samples. Measured with immunoSEQ multiplex PCR; TCRdb has only the in-frame clones, and not every one. The data contain hundreds of thousands of clones, over 12% of them singletons. Sorting with CD45RO/CCR7/CD25/CD127/CD95/CD27 yielded naive, central memory, regulatory and stem-like memory CD4+ cells. Trimming cost V 6 bases and J 0 bases, with 12 bases left between them. The CDR3 consists of 15 residues. Germline assignment: CDR1 SGHDN and CDR2 FVKESK.

This TCR came from a man aged 18 to 35 with type 1 diabetes. Sequencing was done on a sample of naive CD4+ T cells from blood. The rearrangement links TRBV14 to TRBJ1-3; D may be TRBD1 (5 bases). The CDR3 DNA follows: TGTGCCAGCAGTCCCAGGGTCCGCTCTGGAAACACCATATATTTT. This translates into CASSPRVRSGNTIYF. The whole variable domain, filled in from reference TRBV14 and TRBJ1-3, reads EAGVTQFPSHSVIEKGQTVTLRCDPISGHDNLYWYRRVMGKEIKFLLHFVKESKQDESGMPNNRFLAERTGGTYSTLKVQPAELEDSGVYFCASSPRVRSGNTIYFGEGSWLTVV.